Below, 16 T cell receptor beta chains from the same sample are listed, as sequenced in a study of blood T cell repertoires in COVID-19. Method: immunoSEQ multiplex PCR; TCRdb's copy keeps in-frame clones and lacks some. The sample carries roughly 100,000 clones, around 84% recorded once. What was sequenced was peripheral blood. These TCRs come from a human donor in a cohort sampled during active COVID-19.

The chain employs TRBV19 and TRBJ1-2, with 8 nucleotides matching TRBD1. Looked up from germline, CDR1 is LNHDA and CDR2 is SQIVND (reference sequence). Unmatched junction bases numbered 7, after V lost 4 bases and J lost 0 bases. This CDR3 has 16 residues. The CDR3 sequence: CASSTRTGLANYGYTF. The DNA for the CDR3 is TGTGCCAGTAGTACTCGGACAGGGCTGGCTAACTATGGCTACACCTTC. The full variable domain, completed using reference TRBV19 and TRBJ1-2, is DGGITQSPKYLFRKEGQNVTLSCEQNLNHDAMYWYRQDPGQGLRLIYYSQIVNDFQKGDIAEGYSVSREKKESFPLTVTSAQKNPTAFYLCASSTRTGLANYGYTFGSGTRLTVV.

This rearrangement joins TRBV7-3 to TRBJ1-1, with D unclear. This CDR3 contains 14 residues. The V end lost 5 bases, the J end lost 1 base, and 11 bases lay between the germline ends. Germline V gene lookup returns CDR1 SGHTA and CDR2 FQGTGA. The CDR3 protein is CASSPQRGNTEAFF. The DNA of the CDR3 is TGTGCCAGCAGCCCACAGCGGGGGAACACTGAAGCTTTCTTT.

CDR3 DNA: TGTGCCAGCAGTGAAGGCGGGGTCTTGGGTGAGCAGTTCTTC. Residues: CASSEGGVLGEQFF. This chain links TRBV6-1 with TRBJ2-1; weak D call: TRBD2 (6 bases). The V and J ends lost 1 base and 9 bases respectively, with 13 bases between them. Germline V gene data show CDR1 as MNHNS and CDR2 as SASEGT. CDR3 length equals 14 residues.

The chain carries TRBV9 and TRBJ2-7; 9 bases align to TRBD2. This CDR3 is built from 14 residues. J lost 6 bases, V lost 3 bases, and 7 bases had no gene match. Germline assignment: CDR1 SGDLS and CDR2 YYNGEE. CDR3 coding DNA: TGTGCCAGCAGCGGAAGCGGGGGGAGTGTCGAGCAGTACTTC. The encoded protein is CASSGSGGSVEQYF.

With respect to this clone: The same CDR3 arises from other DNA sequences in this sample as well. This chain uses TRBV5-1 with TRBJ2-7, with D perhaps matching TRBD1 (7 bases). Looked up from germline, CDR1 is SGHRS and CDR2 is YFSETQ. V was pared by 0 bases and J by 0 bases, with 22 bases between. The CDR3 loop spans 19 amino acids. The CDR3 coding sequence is TGCGCCAGCAGCTTGGCCCCCCTAGCAGGGGGGCTTAACTCCTACGAGCAGTACTTC. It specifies CASSLAPLAGGLNSYEQYF.

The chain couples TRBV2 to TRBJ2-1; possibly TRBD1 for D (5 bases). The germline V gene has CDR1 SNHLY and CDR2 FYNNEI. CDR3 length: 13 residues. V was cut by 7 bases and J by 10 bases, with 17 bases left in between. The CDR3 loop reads CASTGWGLEEQFF. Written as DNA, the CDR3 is TGTGCCAGCACTGGATGGGGCCTTGAAGAGCAGTTCTTC.

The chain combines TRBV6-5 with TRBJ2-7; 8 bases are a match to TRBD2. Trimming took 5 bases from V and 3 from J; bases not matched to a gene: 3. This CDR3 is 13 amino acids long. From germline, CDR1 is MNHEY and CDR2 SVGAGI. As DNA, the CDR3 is TGTGCCAGCAGTCGGGGGGGGGACTACGAGCAGTACTTC. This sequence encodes CASSRGGDYEQYF.

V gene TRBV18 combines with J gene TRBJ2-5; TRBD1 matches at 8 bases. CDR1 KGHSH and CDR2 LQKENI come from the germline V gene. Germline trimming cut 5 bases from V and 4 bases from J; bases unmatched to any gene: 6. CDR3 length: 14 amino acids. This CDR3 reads CASSWDRFAETQYF. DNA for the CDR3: TGTGCCAGCTCATGGGACAGGTTTGCAGAGACCCAGTACTTC.

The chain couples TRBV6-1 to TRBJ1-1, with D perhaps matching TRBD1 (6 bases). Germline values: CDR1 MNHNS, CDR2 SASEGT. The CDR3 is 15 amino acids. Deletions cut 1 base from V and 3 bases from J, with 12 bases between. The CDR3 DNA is TGTGCCAGCAGTGAAGGGCCCACAGGGCACACTGAAGCTTTCTTT. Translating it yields CASSEGPTGHTEAFF.

In DNA, the CDR3 is TGTGCCAGCAGCAACAAACAGGGAGTTCGGGGCTACACCTTC. As protein: CASSNKQGVRGYTF. The genes are TRBV13 and TRBJ1-2, with D possibly TRBD1 on 6 matching bases. The CDR3 is 14 amino acids. Trimming pared 5 bases from V and 8 bases from J, leaving 18 bases between. Germline assignment: CDR1 PRHDT and CDR2 FYEKMQ (reference sequence). Using reference TRBV13 and TRBJ1-2 for the parts outside the CDR3, the full variable domain is AAGVIQSPRHLIKEKRETATLKCYPIPRHDTVYWYQQGPGQDPQFLISFYEKMQSDKGSIPDRFSAQQFSDYHSELNMSSLELGDSALYFCASSNKQGVRGYTFGSGTRLTVV.

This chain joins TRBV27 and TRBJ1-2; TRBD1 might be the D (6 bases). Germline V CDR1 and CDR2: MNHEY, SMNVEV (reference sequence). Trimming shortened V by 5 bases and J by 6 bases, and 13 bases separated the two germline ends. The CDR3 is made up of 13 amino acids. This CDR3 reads CASSLGQQDGYTF. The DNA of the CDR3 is TGTGCCAGCAGTCTCGGACAGCAGGATGGCTACACCTTC.

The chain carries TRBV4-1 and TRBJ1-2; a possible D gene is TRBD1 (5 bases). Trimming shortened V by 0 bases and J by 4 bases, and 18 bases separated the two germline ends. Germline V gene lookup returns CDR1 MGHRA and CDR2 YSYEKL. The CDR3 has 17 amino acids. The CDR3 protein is CASSQDPGLRQSYGYTF. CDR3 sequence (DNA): TGCGCCAGCAGCCAAGATCCAGGCTTGAGACAGTCCTATGGCTACACCTTC.

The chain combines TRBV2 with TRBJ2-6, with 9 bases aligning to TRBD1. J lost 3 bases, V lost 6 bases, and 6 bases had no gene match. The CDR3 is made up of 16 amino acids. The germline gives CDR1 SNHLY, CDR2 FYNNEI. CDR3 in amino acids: CASRGTGGSGANVLTF. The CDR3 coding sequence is TGTGCCAGCAGGGGAACAGGGGGCAGTGGGGCCAACGTCCTGACTTTC.

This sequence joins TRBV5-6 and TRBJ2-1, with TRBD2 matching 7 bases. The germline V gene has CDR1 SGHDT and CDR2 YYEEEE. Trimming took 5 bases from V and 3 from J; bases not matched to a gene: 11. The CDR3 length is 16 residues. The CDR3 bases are TGTGCCAGCAGGTCAACTAGCGCCAACAACTACAATGAGCAGTTCTTC. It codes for CASRSTSANNYNEQFF.

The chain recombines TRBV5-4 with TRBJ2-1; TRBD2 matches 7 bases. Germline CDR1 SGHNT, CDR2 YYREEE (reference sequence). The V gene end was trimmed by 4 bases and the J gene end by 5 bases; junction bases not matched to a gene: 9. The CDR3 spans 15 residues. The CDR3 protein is CASSPPGAGNNEQFF. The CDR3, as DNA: TGTGCCAGCAGCCCGCCGGGAGCGGGGAACAATGAGCAGTTCTTC.

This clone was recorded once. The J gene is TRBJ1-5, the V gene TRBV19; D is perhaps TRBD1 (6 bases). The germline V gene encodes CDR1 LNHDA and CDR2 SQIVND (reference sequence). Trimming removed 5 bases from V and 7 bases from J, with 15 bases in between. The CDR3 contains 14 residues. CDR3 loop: CASSPQGVGQPQHF. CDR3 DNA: TGTGCCAGTAGTCCACAGGGCGTGGGCCAGCCCCAGCATTTT.